Listed below are T cell receptor beta chains from one sample, sequenced in a study of blood T cell repertoires in COVID-19. Profiling relied on immunoSEQ multiplex PCR, and the TCRdb table lists in-frame clones only, not all of them. The sample shows approximately 70,000 clones, approximately 90% of them seen only once. What was sequenced was peripheral blood. The receptors derive from a woman aged 45 to 65 with COVID-19, enrolled during active disease. The CDR3 runs from the conserved cysteine through the conserved F or W. Each record gives: V gene, D gene, J gene, CDR3 DNA, CDR3 protein. The D gene is left open where the match is weak.

>TRBV7-6|TRBD1|TRBJ2-7
TGTGCCAGCAGCCCTAGGGGGCTCCGGGACACCTCTGAGGAGCAGTACTTC
CASSPRGLRDTSEEQYF
>TRBV19|TRBD1|TRBJ1-5
TGTGCCAGTAGTACACGACAGGGGGCTAATCAGCCCCAGCATTTT
CASSTRQGANQPQHF
>TRBV12-3/TRBV12-4|-|TRBJ1-5
TGTGCCAGCAGTTTAGCGCAGGGTCAGCCCCAGCATTTT
CASSLAQGQPQHF
>TRBV6-5|-|TRBJ2-1
TGTGCCAGCAGCCTTAGTAAATCCTACAATGAGCAGTTCTTC
CASSLSKSYNEQFF
>TRBV4-2|TRBD1|TRBJ2-3
TGTGCCAGCAGCCATGGGACAGGGATTAGCACAGATACGCAGTATTTT
CASSHGTGISTDTQYF
>TRBV5-1|-|TRBJ2-5
TGCGCCAGCAGCCATGGACTGTTCCAAGAGACCCAGTACTTC
CASSHGLFQETQYF
>TRBV5-1|TRBD1|TRBJ1-2
TGCGCCAGCAGCCCACAGGGACAGGGTAGCGGCTACACCTTC
CASSPQGQGSGYTF
>TRBV14|-|TRBJ2-5
TGTGCCAGCAGCCAAGATTTGGGGCCCCAAGAGACCCAGTACTTC
CASSQDLGPQETQYF
>TRBV5-4|TRBD2|TRBJ2-2
TGTGCCAGCAGCTTGGCTAGCGGGAGGGCCAACGGGGAGCTGTTTTTT
CASSLASGRANGELFF
>TRBV4-2|TRBD2|TRBJ2-7
TGTGCCAGCAGCCAAGCAGCGGGAGTGCGCTACGAGCAGTACTTC
CASSQAAGVRYEQYF
>TRBV11-2|TRBD2|TRBJ2-2
TGTGCCAGCAGCAGGACTAGCGATAACACCGGGGAGCTGTTTTTT
CASSRTSDNTGELFF